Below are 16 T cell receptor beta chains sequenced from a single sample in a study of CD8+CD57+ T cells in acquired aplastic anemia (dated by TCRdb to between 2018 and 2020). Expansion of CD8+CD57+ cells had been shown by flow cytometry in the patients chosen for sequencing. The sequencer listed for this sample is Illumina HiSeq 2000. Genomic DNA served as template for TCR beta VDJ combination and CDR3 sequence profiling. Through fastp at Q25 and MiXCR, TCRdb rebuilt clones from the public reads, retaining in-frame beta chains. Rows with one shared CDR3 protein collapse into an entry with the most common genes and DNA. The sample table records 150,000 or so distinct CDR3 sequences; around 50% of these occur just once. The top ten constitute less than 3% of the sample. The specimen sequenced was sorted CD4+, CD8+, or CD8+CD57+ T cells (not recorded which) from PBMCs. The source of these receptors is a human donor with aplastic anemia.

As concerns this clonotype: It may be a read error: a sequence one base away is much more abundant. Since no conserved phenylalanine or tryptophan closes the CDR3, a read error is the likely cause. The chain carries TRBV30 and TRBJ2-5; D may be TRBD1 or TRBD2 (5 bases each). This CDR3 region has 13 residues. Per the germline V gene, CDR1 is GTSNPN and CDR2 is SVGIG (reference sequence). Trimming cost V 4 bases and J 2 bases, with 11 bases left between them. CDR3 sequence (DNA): TGTGCCTGGAACCGGGACCCACAAGAGACCCAGTACTCC. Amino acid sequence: CAWNRDPQETQYS.

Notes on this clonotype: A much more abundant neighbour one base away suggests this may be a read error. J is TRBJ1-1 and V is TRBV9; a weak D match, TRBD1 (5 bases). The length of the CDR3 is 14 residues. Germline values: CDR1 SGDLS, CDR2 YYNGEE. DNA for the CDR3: TGTGCCAACAGCTTTGGGGCCGAGGGGCCTGAAGCTTTCTTT. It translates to CANSFGAEGPEAFF.

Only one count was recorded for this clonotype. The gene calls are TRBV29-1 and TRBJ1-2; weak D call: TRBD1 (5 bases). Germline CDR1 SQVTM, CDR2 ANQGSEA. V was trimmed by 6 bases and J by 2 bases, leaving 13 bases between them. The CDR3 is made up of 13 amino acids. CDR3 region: CSVLGGENYGYTF. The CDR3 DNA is TGCAGCGTGCTGGGAGGGGAGAACTATGGCTACACCTTC.

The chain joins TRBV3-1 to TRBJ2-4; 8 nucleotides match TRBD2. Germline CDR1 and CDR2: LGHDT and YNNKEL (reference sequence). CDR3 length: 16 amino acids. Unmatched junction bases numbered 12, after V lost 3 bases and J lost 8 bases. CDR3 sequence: CASSHKTAGVGDIQYF. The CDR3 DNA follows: TGTGCCAGCAGCCATAAGACAGCGGGGGTTGGGGACATTCAGTACTTC.

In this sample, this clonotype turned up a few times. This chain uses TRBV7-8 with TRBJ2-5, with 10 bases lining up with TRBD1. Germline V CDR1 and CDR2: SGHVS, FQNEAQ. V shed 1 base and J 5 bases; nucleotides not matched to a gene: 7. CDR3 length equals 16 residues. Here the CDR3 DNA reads TGTGCCAGCAGCTTAGATGGGACAGGGGTCATGGAGACCCAGTACTTC. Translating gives CASSLDGTGVMETQYF.

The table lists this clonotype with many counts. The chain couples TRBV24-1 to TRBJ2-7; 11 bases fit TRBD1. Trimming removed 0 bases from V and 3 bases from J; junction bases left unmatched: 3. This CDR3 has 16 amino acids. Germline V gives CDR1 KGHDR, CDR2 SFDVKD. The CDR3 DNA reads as TGTGCCACCAGTGATTTGGAGGGACAGGGGGTCTACGAGCAGTACTTC. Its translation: CATSDLEGQGVYEQYF.

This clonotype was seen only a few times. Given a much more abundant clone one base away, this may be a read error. The CDR3 loop is CACSPGGLYEQYF. The CDR3 DNA sequence: TGTGCCTGCAGCCCCGGTGGACTCTACGAGCAGTACTTC. The chain couples TRBV7-3 to TRBJ2-7; TRBD2 might be the D (5 bases). Germline assignment: CDR1 SGHTA and CDR2 FQGTGA. The CDR3 extends over 13 amino acids.

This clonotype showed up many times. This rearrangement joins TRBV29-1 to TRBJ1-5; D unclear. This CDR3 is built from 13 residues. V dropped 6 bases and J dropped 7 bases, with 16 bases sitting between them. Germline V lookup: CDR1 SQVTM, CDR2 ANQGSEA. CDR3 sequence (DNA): TGCAGCGTGACCGGGTATTCCGGGCAGCCCCAGCATTTT. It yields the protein CSVTGYSGQPQHF.

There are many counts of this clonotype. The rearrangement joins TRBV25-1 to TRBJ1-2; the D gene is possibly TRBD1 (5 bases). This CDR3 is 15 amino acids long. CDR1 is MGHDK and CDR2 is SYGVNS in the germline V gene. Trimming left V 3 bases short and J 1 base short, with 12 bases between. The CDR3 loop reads CASSDARGFNYGYTF. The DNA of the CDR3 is TGTGCCAGCAGTGATGCCCGGGGGTTTAACTATGGCTACACCTTC.

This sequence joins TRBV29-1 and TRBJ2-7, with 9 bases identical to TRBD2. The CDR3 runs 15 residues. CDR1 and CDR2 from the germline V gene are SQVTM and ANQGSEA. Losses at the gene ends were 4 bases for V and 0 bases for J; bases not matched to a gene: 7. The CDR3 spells CSVVVSGRTSYEQYF. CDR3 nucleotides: TGCAGCGTTGTGGTAAGCGGGAGGACCTCCTACGAGCAGTACTTC.

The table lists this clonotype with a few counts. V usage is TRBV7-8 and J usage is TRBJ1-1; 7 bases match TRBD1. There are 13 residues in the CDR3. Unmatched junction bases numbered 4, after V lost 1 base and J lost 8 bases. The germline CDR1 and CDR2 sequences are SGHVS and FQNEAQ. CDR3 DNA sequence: TGTGCCAGCAGCTTAGTTCGACAGGGCGAAGCTTTCTTT. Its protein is CASSLVRQGEAFF.

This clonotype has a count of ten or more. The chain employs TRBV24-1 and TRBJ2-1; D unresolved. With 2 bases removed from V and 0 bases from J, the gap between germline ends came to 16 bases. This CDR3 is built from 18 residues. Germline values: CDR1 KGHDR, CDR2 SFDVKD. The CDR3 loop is CATSDSKQRSSSYNEQFF. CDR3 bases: TGTGCCACCAGTGATTCGAAACAGCGATCCAGCTCCTACAATGAGCAGTTCTTC.

CDR3 residues: CASSLAAPGDTQYF. The CDR3, as DNA: TGTGCCAGCAGCTTAGCGGCGCCGGGAGATACGCAGTATTTT. The V and J genes are TRBV7-2 and TRBJ2-3; D not certain. Trimming cost V 0 bases and J 5 bases, with 9 bases left between them. The CDR3 is 14 amino acids. Germline V gene sequence: CDR1 SGHTA, CDR2 FQGNSA.

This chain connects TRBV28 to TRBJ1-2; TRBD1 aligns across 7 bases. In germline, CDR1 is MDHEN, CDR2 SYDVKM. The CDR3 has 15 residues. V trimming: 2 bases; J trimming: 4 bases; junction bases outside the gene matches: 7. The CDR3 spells CASSLTQGGSYGYTF. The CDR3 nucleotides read TGTGCCAGCAGTTTAACTCAGGGGGGCAGCTATGGCTACACCTTC.

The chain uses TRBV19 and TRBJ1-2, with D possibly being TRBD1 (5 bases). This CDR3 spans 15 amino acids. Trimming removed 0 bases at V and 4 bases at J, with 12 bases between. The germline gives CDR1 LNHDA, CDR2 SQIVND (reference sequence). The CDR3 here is CASSIDPDRGYGYTF. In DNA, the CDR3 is TGTGCCAGTAGTATAGATCCCGACAGAGGCTATGGCTACACCTTC.

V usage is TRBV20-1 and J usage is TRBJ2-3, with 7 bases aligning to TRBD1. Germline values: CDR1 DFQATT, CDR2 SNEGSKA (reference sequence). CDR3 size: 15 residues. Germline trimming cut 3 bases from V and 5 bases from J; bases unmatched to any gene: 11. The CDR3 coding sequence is TGCAGTGCTAGTAAGGGGGCAAGTTGGAGAGATACGCAGTATTTT. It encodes CSASKGASWRDTQYF.